These 4 T cell receptor beta chains were all obtained from the same sample, sequenced in a study of multiple sclerosis patients with progressive multifocal leukoencephalopathy. Repertoires were generated with immunoSEQ multiplex PCR, while TCRdb's copy carries only in-frame clones and drops some. The table shows 25,000 to 35,000 clones, with 75% to 90% occurring only once. Time point of the sample: time of PML onset. The source material was PBMCs, sampled from a patient treated with natalizumab. Receptor source: a woman under 40 with progressive multifocal leukoencephalopathy.

This chain joins TRBV5-6 and TRBJ1-6, with 10 bases lining up with TRBD1. This CDR3 contains 14 residues. Germline lookup yields CDR1 SGHDT and CDR2 YYEEEE. V lost 4 bases and J lost 7; bases outside the gene matches: 2. Here the CDR3 reads CASSQGQGNSPLHF. CDR3 coding DNA: TGTGCCAGCAGCCAGGGACAGGGGAATTCACCCCTCCACTTT.

A note on this clone: The same CDR3 arises from other DNA sequences in this sample as well. The CDR3 region is CASSQDMTLNTEAFF. The CDR3 DNA is TGCGCCAGCAGCCAAGATATGACCCTGAACACTGAAGCTTTCTTT. V and J are TRBV4-3 and TRBJ1-1; D uncertain. The V and J ends lost 0 bases and 0 bases respectively, with 8 bases between them. This CDR3 comprises 15 residues. Germline V CDR1 and CDR2: LGHNA, YSLEER.

V gene TRBV6-1 combines with J gene TRBJ2-1; D unclear. Germline V lookup: CDR1 MNHNS, CDR2 SASEGT. The CDR3 has 15 amino acids. Trimming removed 0 bases from V and 4 bases from J, with 10 bases in between. DNA of the CDR3: TGTGCCAGCAGTGAAGCTACAGCAGAATACAATGAGCAGTTCTTC. Translating it yields CASSEATAEYNEQFF.

This chain links TRBV19 with TRBJ2-7; 10 bases fit TRBD1. V gave up 8 bases and J gave up 5 bases; unmatched junction bases: 9. The CDR3 extends over 14 amino acids. Germline V CDR1 and CDR2: LNHDA, SQIVND (reference sequence). Here the CDR3 reads CASGRQGAPNEQYF. DNA for the CDR3: TGTGCCAGTGGAAGACAGGGGGCCCCAAACGAGCAGTACTTC.